These 8 T cell receptor beta chains were sequenced from one sample in a study of shared clonotypes between healthy human individuals. TCRdb's table, derived via immunoSEQ multiplex PCR, lists solely in-frame clones and lacks some. In the table there are roughly 2 million clones, roughly 95% of which are singletons. Naive CD8 cells lacked CD45RO and underwent positive selection for CCR7, leaving out terminally differentiated effector memory CD45RA+ cells. Sequenced sample: naive CD8+ T cells sorted from blood. The receptor set was obtained from a man aged 18 to 29 in good health.

The chain couples TRBV4-1 to TRBJ2-7; 9 bases map to TRBD1. The CDR3 length is 14 residues. Germline values: CDR1 MGHRA, CDR2 YSYEKL. V trimming: 5 bases; J trimming: 5 bases; junction bases outside the gene matches: 7. The CDR3 bases are TGCGCCAGCAGCTCACCGGGACAGGGAGACGAGCAGTACTTC. This codes for CASSSPGQGDEQYF.

Worth noting for this clone: Other DNA variants within this sample encode the same CDR3. The chain links TRBV13 to TRBJ1-1; D unclear. In germline, CDR1 is PRHDT, CDR2 FYEKMQ (reference sequence). CDR3 length equals 13 residues. Trimming stripped 6 bases from V and 0 bases from J, with 8 bases between. CDR3 loop: CASSQGMNTEAFF. The CDR3 nucleotides read TGTGCCAGCAGTCAAGGGATGAACACTGAAGCTTTCTTT.

The rearrangement links TRBV10-3 to TRBJ2-7; D not certain. Trimming shortened V by 4 bases and J by 6 bases, and 13 bases separated the two germline ends. The CDR3 contains 13 residues. Germline V lookup: CDR1 ENHRY, CDR2 SYGVKD. The CDR3 coding sequence is TGTGCCATCAGTGTAAGTTCGGTGGCCGAGCAGTACTTC. As protein: CAISVSSVAEQYF.

The rearrangement links TRBV19 to TRBJ2-3; D might be TRBD1 (6 bases). The CDR3 has 13 residues. Germline loops: CDR1 LNHDA, CDR2 SQIVND (reference sequence). V gave up 10 bases and J gave up 4 bases, with 15 bases separating them. The CDR3 coding sequence is TGTGCCACCGCGACAGGCCCCGCAGATACGCAGTATTTT. Translation gives CATATGPADTQYF.

This chain uses TRBV6-5 with TRBJ2-2, with 12 bases matching TRBD2. This CDR3 has 15 amino acids. V lost 6 bases, J lost 4 bases, and 3 bases stayed unmatched. The germline V gene encodes CDR1 MNHEY and CDR2 SVGAGI. Here the CDR3 reads CASSPSGRGTGELFF. CDR3 nucleotides: TGTGCCAGCAGCCCTAGCGGGAGGGGCACCGGGGAGCTGTTTTTT.

The chain combines TRBV19 with TRBJ2-7; 11 nucleotides match TRBD1. The CDR3 is made up of 14 amino acids. CDR1 and CDR2 (germline): LNHDA, SQIVND (reference sequence). Trimming took 5 bases from V and 9 from J; bases not matched to a gene: 9. CDR3 bases: TGTGCCAGTAGTCCCGGGACAGGGGGTTTTCGGCAGTACTTC. Translated, it gives CASSPGTGGFRQYF.

The chain recombines TRBV18 with TRBJ2-2; no clear D gene. Between the trimmed V and J ends, which lost 5 bases and 6 bases, there was a span of 13 bases. The CDR3 loop spans 14 amino acids. The germline V gene has CDR1 KGHSH and CDR2 LQKENI. CDR3 coding DNA: TGTGCCAGCTCAGCCTTAGAGTTGGCCGGGGAGCTGTTTTTT. This codes for CASSALELAGELFF. Using reference TRBV18 and TRBJ2-2 for the parts outside the CDR3, the full variable domain is NAGVMQNPRHLVRRRGQEARLRCSPMKGHSHVYWYRQLPEEGLKFMVYLQKENIIDESGMPKERFSAEFPKEGPSILRIQQVVRGDSAAYFCASSALELAGELFFGEGSRLTVL.

J is TRBJ2-3 and V is TRBV5-1; D is possibly TRBD1 or TRBD2 (5 bases each). V shed 3 bases and J shed 4 bases, with 12 bases lying between them. This CDR3 is 14 amino acids long. Germline V gene data show CDR1 as SGHRS and CDR2 as YFSETQ. CDR3 loop: CASSWGTGPDTQYF. Written as DNA, the CDR3 is TGCGCCAGCAGCTGGGGGACGGGGCCAGATACGCAGTATTTT.